This paragraph reports one TCR beta chain. The data derive from a study of cytomegalovirus exposure and HLA in healthy donors. V was clipped by 3 bases and J by 3 bases; unmatched bases: 10. This CDR3 is 17 amino acids long. Germline V CDR1 and CDR2: MDHEN, SYDVKM. The PCR ran on 60 Vbeta and 13 Jbeta primers. Only in-frame clones appear in the TCRdb table, and some are missing; sequencing was by immunoSEQ multiplex PCR. The table lists about 200,000 clones, about 79% of them singletons, with about 0.092% in the top ten. The genes are TRBV28 and TRBJ2-3; 9 bases match TRBD1. The sequence derives from a boy between 2 and 10 years old in good health and CMV-seronegative. Material: PBMCs. CDR3 loop: CASSFRTGDNLTDTQYF. The CDR3 nucleotides are TGTGCCAGCAGTTTCCGGACAGGGGACAATCTGACAGATACGCAGTATTTT.